This T cell receptor (beta chain) was recorded in a study of T cells in Graves' hyperthyroidism and ophthalmopathy. Per germline, CDR1 SQVTM and CDR2 ANQGSEA. Trimming took 6 bases from V and 3 from J; bases not matched to a gene: 1. The CDR3 is 12 residues long. Amplified TCR beta CDR3 regions derived from RNA transcripts. The HTBI primer set was used in a first-round RT-PCR of the TCR CDR3. A single record per CDR3 protein comes from TCRdb applying MiXCR to the multiplex PCR reads. The table records a few hundred thousand distinct CDR3 sequences, around 25% of them present only once. This clonotype occurred a few times.

Sequencing was done on a sample of blood. V gene TRBV29-1 combines with J gene TRBJ2-7; 11 positions match TRBD2. The receptor's source is a man aged 50-59 years with Graves' hyperthyroidism. The CDR3 DNA follows: TGCAGCGTGGGGACTAGCGGCTACGAGCAGTACTTC. Amino acid sequence: CSVGTSGYEQYF.